This T cell receptor beta chain originates from a study of blood T cell repertoires in COVID-19. Across the whole study: T cells, B-cell-depleted T cells, or PBMCs provided the cDNA or gDNA that served as material.

Original analysis: Reference gene primer amplification gave nucleated cell count estimates. Sequencing used immunoSEQ multiplex PCR; TCRdb keeps in-frame clones, though not all of them. V and J calls plus clone size are reproduced from that table; the DNA served to infer D and trimming. The sample has 300,000 to 350,000 clones; 70% to 90% are singletons. Germline V lookup: CDR1 LGHNA, CDR2 YSLEER. V gave up 1 base and J gave up 9 bases, with 16 bases separating them. This CDR3 region has 15 residues. This chain joins TRBV4-3 and TRBJ2-1; TRBD1 is a possible D gene (6 bases). The specimen sequenced was PBMCs or T cells enriched from blood (not recorded which). The TCR originated in a man younger than 40 who had recovered from COVID-19. CDR3 amino acids: CASSQARGSVGEQFF. In DNA, the CDR3 is TGCGCCAGCAGCCAAGCGAGGGGGAGTGTTGGTGAGCAGTTCTTC.